A single sample is the source of the 8 T cell receptor beta chains below, sequenced in a study of T cells in localized non-small cell lung cancer. TCRdb keeps only in-frame clones here, not all; method: immunoSEQ multiplex PCR. This table holds roughly 64,000 clones, about four fifths found once. The starting material was PBMCs, obtained before any cancer treatment. The receptor set was obtained from a man aged 40 to 69 with stage II lung adenocarcinoma.

This chain connects TRBV5-1 to TRBJ2-4; D perhaps matches TRBD2 (5 bases). V lost 4 bases and J 0 bases, leaving 14 bases between the germline ends. This CDR3 comprises 16 residues. Looked up from germline, CDR1 is SGHRS and CDR2 is YFSETQ. CDR3 DNA sequence: TGCGCCAGCAGCCTACAAGGGAGCGGAGCCAAAAACATTCAGTACTTC. Protein sequence: CASSLQGSGAKNIQYF.

V is TRBV18 and J is TRBJ1-1, with 8 bases that match TRBD1. Trimming at V came to 6 bases and at J to 5 bases, leaving 11 bases not matched to a gene. CDR1 is KGHSH, CDR2 LQKENI, per germline. This CDR3 is built from 15 residues. DNA of the CDR3: TGTGCCAGCTCCGACTCAGGGGGCGAAGGTACTGAAGCTTTCTTT. Translation gives CASSDSGGEGTEAFF.

The V gene is TRBV19, the J gene TRBJ1-2, with 8 nucleotides matching TRBD1. Germline values: CDR1 LNHDA, CDR2 SQIVND (reference sequence). The CDR3 covers 14 residues. V lost 4 bases to trimming and J lost 3 bases; unmatched junction nucleotides: 4. The CDR3 spells CASSRTGRDYGYTF. The DNA of the CDR3 is TGTGCCAGTAGTAGGACAGGGAGGGACTATGGCTACACCTTC.

This sequence joins TRBV7-9 and TRBJ1-2, with D uncertain. This CDR3 region has 13 residues. Trimming took off 1 base at V and 8 bases at J, with 11 bases between the two ends. Germline V gene lookup returns CDR1 SEHNR and CDR2 FQNEAQ (reference sequence). The CDR3 coding sequence is TGTGCCAGCAGCTTAGTAGGGATTAGCGGCTACACCTTC. It specifies CASSLVGISGYTF.

The chain carries TRBV4-1 and TRBJ2-1; 9 nucleotides agree with TRBD2. CDR1 MGHRA and CDR2 YSYEKL come from the germline V gene. The ends lost 0 bases at V and 4 bases at J; junction bases unmatched: 7. CDR3 length: 17 residues. The CDR3 nucleotides are TGCGCCAGCAGCCAAGATATCCCCCTAGCGGGGTACAATGAGCAGTTCTTC. Its translation: CASSQDIPLAGYNEQFF.

The chain employs TRBV19 and TRBJ2-6; D is perhaps TRBD1 (6 bases). V was trimmed by 6 bases and J by 1 base, leaving 7 bases between them. CDR3 length equals 14 residues. In germline, CDR1 is LNHDA, CDR2 SQIVND (reference sequence). The CDR3 nucleotides are TGTGCCAGTAGCACAGGGTCTGGGGCCAACGTCCTGACTTTC. Residues: CASSTGSGANVLTF.

The V gene is TRBV27, the J gene TRBJ1-1; unclear D gene. The V and J ends lost 3 bases and 1 base respectively, with 6 bases between them. The germline V gene encodes CDR1 MNHEY and CDR2 SMNVEV (reference sequence). The CDR3 length is 13 residues. The CDR3 here is CASSFRRNTEAFF. The CDR3 nucleotides read TGTGCCAGCAGTTTTCGACGGAACACTGAAGCTTTCTTT.

This clone was picked up a small number of times. The chain links TRBV7-2 to TRBJ2-3, with 8 bases that match TRBD1. The trim removed 5 bases at V and 2 bases at J, leaving 6 bases unmatched. The CDR3 length is 15 residues. The germline V gene encodes CDR1 SGHTA and CDR2 FQGNSA. DNA for the CDR3: TGTGCCAGCAGCCGGACAGGGCCCACCACAGATACGCAGTATTTT. Its translation is CASSRTGPTTDTQYF.